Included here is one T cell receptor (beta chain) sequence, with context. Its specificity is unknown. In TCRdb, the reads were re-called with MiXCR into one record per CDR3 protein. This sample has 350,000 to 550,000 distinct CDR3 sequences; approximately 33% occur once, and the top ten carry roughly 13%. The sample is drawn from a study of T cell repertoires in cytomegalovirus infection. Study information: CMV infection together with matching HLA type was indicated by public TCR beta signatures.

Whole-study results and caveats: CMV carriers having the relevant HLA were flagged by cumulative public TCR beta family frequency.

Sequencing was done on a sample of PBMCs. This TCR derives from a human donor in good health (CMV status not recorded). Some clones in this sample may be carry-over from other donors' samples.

As DNA, the CDR3 is TGTGCCAGCAGGAAAATCGACAGGGCAGAAGCTTTCTTT. Translating gives CASRKIDRAEAFF. The chain recombines TRBV28 with TRBJ1-1; the match to TRBD1 covers 7 bases. The V segment lost 6 bases and the J segment 8 bases; nucleotides outside the gene matches: 9. This CDR3 contains 13 residues. From germline, CDR1 is MDHEN and CDR2 SYDVKM.